This TCR beta chain is from a study of cytomegalovirus exposure and HLA in healthy donors (dated 2017 in TCRdb). For the study in its entirety: The roughly 700 repertoires of the first cohort and the 95 to 150 validation repertoires were produced on the same platform, according to a later analysis. The study combined high-throughput TCR immunosequencing, statistical association of individual TCRs with disease status, and machine learning to predict cytomegalovirus infection status. The aim of the study was to test whether cataloging public T cell receptors could identify signatures of past pathogen exposure. Besides the first cohort of 666 subjects, a separate validation cohort made up of over a hundred different subjects was used. What the study reported, not specific to this receptor: Three of the identified cytomegalovirus-associated TCR beta chains were confirmed in vitro to be specific for cytomegalovirus antigens. A later analysis lacked HLA typing for the validation cohort, so it scored co-occurrence in that cohort across all 120 repertoires. The study gave a list of roughly 150 TCR beta chains associated with cytomegalovirus. The classifier was reported to diagnose cytomegalovirus status with high specificity and sensitivity in both the original and validation cohorts. A later analysis found that TCRs clustered in the first cohort also tended to co-occur in the roughly 120 validation repertoires, with 90% to 95% of cluster scores above 0. The authors suggested that the approach could potentially be generalized to other disease states and immunological phenotypes. Most TCR sequences were seen in very few donors, while some public TCRs were found in many individuals.

The library was produced with the immunoSEQ multiplex PCR assay. As for how the authors treated the data: A statistical classification framework was developed to diagnose cytomegalovirus status using the catalog of TCR beta chain sequences. TCRdb mirrors the immuneACCESS table, restricted to in-frame sequences. Some clones are absent from its copies; in checked studies, under half trace to an unresolved V gene, and the reason for the others is unknown. Clone size and V and J calls were adopted from that table, with D and trimming inferred from the DNA. The sample table shows approximately 160,000 clones, and about 95% are seen once. 0.89% of the sample comes from the top ten. Measured from the cysteine to the phenylalanine, the CDR3 is 15 residues long. Of the read, only the CDR3 DNA is kept; its 45 bases are in frame from base 1. At the junction V is shortened by 4 bases and J by 3 bases, with 13 bases in between. In the germline V gene, CDR1 corresponds to SGHRS and CDR2 to YFSETQ.

As for this clone: No antigen is known for it. Nothing much larger sits one base from this clone, and base qualities are not available.

Donors formed part of the validation cohort, which comprised fewer than 150 subjects and was distinct from the first cohort of some 700 subjects. Sequencing was carried out using PBMCs. The sequence joins TRBV5-1 to TRBJ2-2; no D gene can be assigned with confidence. The sequence was collected from a woman between 18 and 29 years old in good health and CMV-seronegative. DNA sequence: TGCGCCAGCAGCCGGTCTCTCTCGGACACCGGGGAGCTGTTTTTT. This codes for CASSRSLSDTGELFF.